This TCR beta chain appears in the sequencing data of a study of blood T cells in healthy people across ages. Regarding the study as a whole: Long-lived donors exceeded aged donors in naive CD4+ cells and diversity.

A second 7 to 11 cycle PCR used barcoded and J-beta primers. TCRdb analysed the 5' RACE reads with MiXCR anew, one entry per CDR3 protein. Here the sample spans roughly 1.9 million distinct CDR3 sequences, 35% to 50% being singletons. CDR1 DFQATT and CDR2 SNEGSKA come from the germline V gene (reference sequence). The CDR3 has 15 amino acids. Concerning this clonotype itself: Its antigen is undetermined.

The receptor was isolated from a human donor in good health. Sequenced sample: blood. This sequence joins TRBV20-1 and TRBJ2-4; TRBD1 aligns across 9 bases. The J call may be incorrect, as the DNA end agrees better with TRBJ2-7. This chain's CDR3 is CSTAPGQGLSGEQYF. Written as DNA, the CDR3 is TGCAGTACTGCCCCGGGACAGGGATTATCAGGCGAGCAGTACTTC.